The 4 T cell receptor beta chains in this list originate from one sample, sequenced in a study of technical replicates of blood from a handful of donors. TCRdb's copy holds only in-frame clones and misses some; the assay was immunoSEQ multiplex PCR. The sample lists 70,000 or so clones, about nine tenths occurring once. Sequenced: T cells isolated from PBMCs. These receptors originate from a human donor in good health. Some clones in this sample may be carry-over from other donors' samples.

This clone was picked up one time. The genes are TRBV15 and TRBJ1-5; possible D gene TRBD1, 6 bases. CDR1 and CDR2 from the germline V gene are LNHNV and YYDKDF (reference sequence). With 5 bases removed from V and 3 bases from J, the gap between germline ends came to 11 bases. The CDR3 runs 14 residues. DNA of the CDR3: TGTGCCACCAGCCGCGACAGGATCAATCAGCCCCAGCATTTT. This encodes CATSRDRINQPQHF.

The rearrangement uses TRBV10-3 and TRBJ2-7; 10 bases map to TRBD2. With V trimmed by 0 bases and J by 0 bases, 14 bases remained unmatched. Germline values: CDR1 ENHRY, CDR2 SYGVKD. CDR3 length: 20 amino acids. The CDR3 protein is CAISESASGRSGSFSYEQYF. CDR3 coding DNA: TGTGCCATCAGTGAGTCGGCTAGCGGGAGATCCGGGTCTTTCTCCTACGAGCAGTACTTC.

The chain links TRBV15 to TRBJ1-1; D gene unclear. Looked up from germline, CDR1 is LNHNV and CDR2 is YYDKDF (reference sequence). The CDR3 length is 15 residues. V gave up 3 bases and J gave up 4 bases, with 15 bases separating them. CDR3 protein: CATSSNRGVATEAFF. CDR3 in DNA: TGTGCCACCAGCAGTAATCGGGGAGTGGCCACTGAAGCTTTCTTT.

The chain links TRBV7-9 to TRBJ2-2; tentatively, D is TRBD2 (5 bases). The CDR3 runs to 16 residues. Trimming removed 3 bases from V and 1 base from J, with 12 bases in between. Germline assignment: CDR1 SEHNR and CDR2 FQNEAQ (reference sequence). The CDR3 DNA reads TGTGCCAGCAGCTTTTTCCCCGGGGAGAACACCGGGGAGCTGTTTTTT. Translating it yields CASSFFPGENTGELFF.